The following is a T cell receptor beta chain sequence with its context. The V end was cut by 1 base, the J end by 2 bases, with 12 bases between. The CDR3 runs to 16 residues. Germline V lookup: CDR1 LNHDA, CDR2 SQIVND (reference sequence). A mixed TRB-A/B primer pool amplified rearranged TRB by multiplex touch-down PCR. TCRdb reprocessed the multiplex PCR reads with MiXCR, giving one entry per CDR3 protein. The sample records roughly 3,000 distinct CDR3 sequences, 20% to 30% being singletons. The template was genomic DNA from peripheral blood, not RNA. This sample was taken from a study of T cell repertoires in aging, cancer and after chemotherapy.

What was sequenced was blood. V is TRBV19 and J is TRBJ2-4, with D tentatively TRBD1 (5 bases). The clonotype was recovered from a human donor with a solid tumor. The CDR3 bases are TGTGCCAGTAGTATAGTCCTTAGACAGCCCAAAAACATTCAGTACTTC. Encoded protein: CASSIVLRQPKNIQYF. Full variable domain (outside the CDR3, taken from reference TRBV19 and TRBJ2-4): DGGITQSPKYLFRKEGQNVTLSCEQNLNHDAMYWYRQDPGQGLRLIYYSQIVNDFQKGDIAEGYSVSREKKESFPLTVTSAQKNPTAFYLCASSIVLRQPKNIQYFGAGTRLSVL.